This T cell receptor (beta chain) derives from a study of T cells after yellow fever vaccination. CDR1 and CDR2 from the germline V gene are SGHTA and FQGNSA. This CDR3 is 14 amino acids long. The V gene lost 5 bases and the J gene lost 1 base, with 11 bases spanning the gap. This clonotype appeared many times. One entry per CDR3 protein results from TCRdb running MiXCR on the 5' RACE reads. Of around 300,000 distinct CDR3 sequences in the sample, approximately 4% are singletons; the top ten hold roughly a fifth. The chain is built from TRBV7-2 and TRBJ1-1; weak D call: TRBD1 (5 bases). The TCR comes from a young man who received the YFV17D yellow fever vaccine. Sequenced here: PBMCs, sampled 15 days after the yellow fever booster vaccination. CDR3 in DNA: TGTGCCAGCAGCCGACAGAGGTCGAACACTGAAGCTTTCTTT. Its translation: CASSRQRSNTEAFF.